A selection of T cell receptor beta chains follows, all from one sample in a study of cytomegalovirus exposure and HLA in healthy donors. Here immunoSEQ multiplex PCR was the method, and the copy in TCRdb shows in-frame clones only, minus some. The sample lists over 100,000 clones; approximately 71% were seen once. The sequencing input was PBMCs. The receptor source for this set is a woman in her sixties or seventies in good health and CMV-seropositive. Both conserved end residues are part of each CDR3. The listing skips clone size in some rows; elsewhere it reads once, few, many or a size class.

CDR3 length	V gene	clone size	J gene	CDR3 protein
16	TRBV11-1	NA	TRBJ2-3	CASSPWTSGGTDTQYF
16	TRBV25-1	NA	TRBJ2-5	CASSDLTSGGAGTQYF
15	TRBV5-3	NA	TRBJ1-5	CARSFSREGNQPQHF
16	TRBV15	NA	TRBJ1-2	CATSRGQGSLIFGYTF
14	TRBV6-4	NA	TRBJ1-1	CASRETTGLTEAFF
17	TRBV19	NA	TRBJ2-5	CASSAGTGGGLQETQYF
14	TRBV5-1	NA	TRBJ2-3	CASRGGVPTDTQYF
16	TRBV19	NA	TRBJ2-3	CASSIAGGTGTDTQYF
18	TRBV11-2	NA	TRBJ2-3	CASTPRLSRERGTDTQYF
11	TRBV6-6	once	TRBJ1-2	CASSYWEGYTF
14	TRBV6-1	NA	TRBJ2-3	CASMTGGVTDTQYF
16	TRBV10-3	few	TRBJ2-1	CAISEADRGPYNEQFF
12	TRBV11-2	NA	TRBJ1-1	CASSLAGVAAFF
16	TRBV5-8	NA	TRBJ1-2	CASSSPTGALYYGYTF
15	TRBV15	few	TRBJ1-1	CATSRILTVNTEAFF
14	TRBV7-6	NA	TRBJ2-7	CASSLGTASYEQYF
13	TRBV19	NA	TRBJ2-7	CASTPDGGYEQYF
14	TRBV7-9	NA	TRBJ1-1	CASSLETENTEAFF
15	TRBV5-4	NA	TRBJ2-7	CASSLPPPQKYEQYF
15	TRBV30	NA	TRBJ1-1	CAWRWLQAKNTEAFF
17	TRBV7-2	NA	TRBJ2-1	CASSEVGGLASYNEQFF
13	TRBV10-2	NA	TRBJ2-5	CASSQSGRETQYF
13	TRBV7-9	once	TRBJ2-3	CASSVTALDTQYF
14	TRBV4-2	medium-sized	TRBJ2-3	CASSQGGESDTQYF
15	TRBV19	NA	TRBJ1-5	CASRPDRGSNQPQHF
15	TRBV6-6	once	TRBJ2-7	CASSYADQAAYEQYF
15	TRBV6-5	NA	TRBJ1-1	CASSTGTEKNTEAFF